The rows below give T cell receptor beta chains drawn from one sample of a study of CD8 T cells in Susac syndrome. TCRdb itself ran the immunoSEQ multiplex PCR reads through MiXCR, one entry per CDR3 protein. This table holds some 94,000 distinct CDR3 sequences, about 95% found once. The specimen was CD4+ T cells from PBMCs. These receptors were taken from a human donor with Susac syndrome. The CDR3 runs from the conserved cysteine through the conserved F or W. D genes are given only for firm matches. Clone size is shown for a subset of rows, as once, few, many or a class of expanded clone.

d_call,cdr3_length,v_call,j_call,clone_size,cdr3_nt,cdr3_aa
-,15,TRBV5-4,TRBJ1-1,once,TGTGCCAGCAGCTCACCCCGGGCGGCGAACACTGAAGCTTTCTTT,CASSSPRAANTEAFF
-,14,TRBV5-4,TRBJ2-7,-,TGTGCCAGCAGCGTGTCGAAAAGCTCCTACGAGCAGTACTTC,CASSVSKSSYEQYF
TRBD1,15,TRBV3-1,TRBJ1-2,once,TGTGCCAGCAGCAACAGGGGGATCCTGAACTATGGCTACACCTTC,CASSNRGILNYGYTF
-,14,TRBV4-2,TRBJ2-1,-,TGTGCCAGCAGCCAAGTCTCGCAGGGACTCGAGCAGTTCTTC,CASSQVSQGLEQFF
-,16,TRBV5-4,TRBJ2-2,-,TGTGCCAGCAGCCTGAAGGTAGTCTTGACCACCGGGGAGCTGTTTTTT,CASSLKVVLTTGELFF
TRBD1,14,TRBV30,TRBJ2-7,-,TGTGCCTGGAATCCGGGACAGGTAACCTACGAGCAGTACTTC,CAWNPGQVTYEQYF
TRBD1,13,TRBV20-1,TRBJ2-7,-,TGCAGTGCGGGGAGGACAGGGGGATCCGAGCAGTACTTC,CSAGRTGGSEQYF
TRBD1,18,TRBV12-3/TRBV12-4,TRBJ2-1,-,TGTGCCAGCAGCTCCCCACGTACCGGGACAGCCTTCTACAATGAGCAGTTCTTC,CASSSPRTGTAFYNEQFF
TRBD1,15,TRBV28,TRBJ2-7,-,TGTGCCAGCAGTCCCCCCGGGACAGGCCATTACGAGCAGTACTTC,CASSPPGTGHYEQYF
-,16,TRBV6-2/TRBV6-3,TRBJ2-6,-,TGTGCCAGCAGTTCTGACAGACGCTCTGGGGCCAACGTCCTGACTTTC,CASSSDRRSGANVLTF
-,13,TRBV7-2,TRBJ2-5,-,TGTGCCAGCGGATTCAGGGGACAAGAGACCCAGTACTTC,CASGFRGQETQYF
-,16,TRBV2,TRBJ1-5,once,TGTGCCAGCAGAGCCAGTCAGGGAAAAAGCAATCAGCCCCAGCATTTT,CASRASQGKSNQPQHF
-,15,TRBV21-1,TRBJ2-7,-,TGTGCCAGCAGCAAGGCGAGGGGGCAAGCCTACGAGCAGTACTTC,CASSKARGQAYEQYF
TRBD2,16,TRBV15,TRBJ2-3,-,TGTGCCACCAGCAGACTAGCGGGGGGCGTTACAGATACGCAGTATTTT,CATSRLAGGVTDTQYF
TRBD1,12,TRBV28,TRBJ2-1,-,TGTGCCTCTCAGGGGGCGCGACGGGGGCAGTTCTTC,CASQGARRGQFF
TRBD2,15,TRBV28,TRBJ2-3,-,TGTGCCAGCAATGGGGGGGGTCTCGGCACAGATACGCAGTATTTT,CASNGGGLGTDTQYF
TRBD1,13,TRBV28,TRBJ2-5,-,TGTGCCAGCAGGACAGGGGGGCAAGAGACCCAGTACTTC,CASRTGGQETQYF
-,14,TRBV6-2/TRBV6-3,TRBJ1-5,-,TGTGCCAGCCGCCTCCTTGGAGACGTTCAGCCCCAGCATTTT,CASRLLGDVQPQHF
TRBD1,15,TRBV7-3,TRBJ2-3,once,TGTGCCAGCAGCTCCCGGGACAGGGCCACAGATACGCAGTATTTT,CASSSRDRATDTQYF
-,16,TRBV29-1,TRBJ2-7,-,TGCAGCGTTTCCAAACCAAGAGGGGGGGATAGCTACGAGCAGTACTTC,CSVSKPRGGDSYEQYF
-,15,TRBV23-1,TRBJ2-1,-,TGCGCCAGCAGTCCGTCGGGGGAAGCTTTCGATGAGCAGTTCTTC,CASSPSGEAFDEQFF
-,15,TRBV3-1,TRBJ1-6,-,TGTGCCAGCAGCCAAGCGCCAGGCTATAATTCACCCCTCCACTTT,CASSQAPGYNSPLHF
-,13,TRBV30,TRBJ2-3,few,TGTGCCTGGCTTGACAAATCCACAGATACGCAGTATTTT,CAWLDKSTDTQYF
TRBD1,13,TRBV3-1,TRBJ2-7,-,TGTGCCGCGGCCGGGACAGGGACCCACGAGCAGTACTTC,CAAAGTGTHEQYF
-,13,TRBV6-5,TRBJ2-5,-,TGTGCCAGCAGTTCTGGGACACAAGAGACCCAGTACTTC,CASSSGTQETQYF
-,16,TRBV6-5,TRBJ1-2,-,TGTGCCAGCAGTTACGATGGCACCAACGCATTTTATGGCTACACCTTC,CASSYDGTNAFYGYTF
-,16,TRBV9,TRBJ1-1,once,TGTGCCAGCAGCCACGGAACCGATTACGCGAACACTGAAGCTTTCTTT,CASSHGTDYANTEAFF
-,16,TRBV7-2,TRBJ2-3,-,TGTGCCAGCAGCCCTAGGGGAAGGACTAGCACAGATACGCAGTATTTT,CASSPRGRTSTDTQYF
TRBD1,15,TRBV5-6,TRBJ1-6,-,TGTGCCAGCAGCTTATGGGGACAGCAAAATTCACCCCTCCACTTT,CASSLWGQQNSPLHF
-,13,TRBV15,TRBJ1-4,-,TGTGCCACCAGCAGAGATGGATCTGAAAAACTGTTTTTT,CATSRDGSEKLFF
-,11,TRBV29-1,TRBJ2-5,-,TGCAGCGTTCACACTGCAGAGACCCAGTACTTC,CSVHTAETQYF
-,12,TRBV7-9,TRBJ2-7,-,TGTGCCAGCAGCTCCCAGGGCGGCGAGCAGTACTTC,CASSSQGGEQYF
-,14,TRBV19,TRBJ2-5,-,TGTGCCAGTAGTATTCCAAGGATGAAGGAGACCCAGTACTTC,CASSIPRMKETQYF
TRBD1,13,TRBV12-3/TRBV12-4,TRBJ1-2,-,TGTGCCAGCAGTTGGGACAGGGCCCATGGCTACACCTTC,CASSWDRAHGYTF
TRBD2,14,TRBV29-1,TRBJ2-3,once,TGCAGCGTTGCCCTAGCGGGGGGCACAGATACGCAGTATTTT,CSVALAGGTDTQYF
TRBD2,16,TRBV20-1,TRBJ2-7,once,TGCAGTGCCGTTTCGGGGGGATCCCTAGGAGCCTACGAGCAGTACTTC,CSAVSGGSLGAYEQYF
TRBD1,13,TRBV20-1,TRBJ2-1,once,TGCAGTGTCCTGGGACAGGGGGCGAATGAGCAGTTCTTC,CSVLGQGANEQFF
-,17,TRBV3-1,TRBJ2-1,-,TGTGCCAGCAGCCAAGAGGCGCTAGGGACCATTTACAATGAGCAGTTCTTC,CASSQEALGTIYNEQFF
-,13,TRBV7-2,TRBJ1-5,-,TGTGCCAGCAGCTCAGACAGAAATCAGCCCCAGCATTTT,CASSSDRNQPQHF
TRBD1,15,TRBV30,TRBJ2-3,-,TGTGCCTGGAGTGTGGACAGGGGGCTCACAGATACGCAGTATTTT,CAWSVDRGLTDTQYF
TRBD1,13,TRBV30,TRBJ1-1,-,TGTGCCTCGTCCCGGGACAGGAACACTGAAGCTTTCTTT,CASSRDRNTEAFF
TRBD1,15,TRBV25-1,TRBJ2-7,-,TGTGCCAGCAGTGAACCCGGGACAGGTCCCTACGAGCAGTACTTC,CASSEPGTGPYEQYF
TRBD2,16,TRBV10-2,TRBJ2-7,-,TGCGCCAGCAGCACTAGCGGGGGGGCCGGTGACTACGAGCAGTACTTC,CASSTSGGAGDYEQYF
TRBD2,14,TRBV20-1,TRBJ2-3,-,TGCAGTGCTTCAATAGCGGGGGACACAGATACGCAGTATTTT,CSASIAGDTDTQYF
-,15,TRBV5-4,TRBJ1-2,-,TGTGCCAGCAGCGAACAGGCCCTCCGGGGGGATGGCTACACCTTC,CASSEQALRGDGYTF
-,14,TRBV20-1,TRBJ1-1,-,TGCAGTGCTCCGACGGAAGGCCGAGCGGGTGAAGCTTTCTTT,CSAPTEGRAGEAFF
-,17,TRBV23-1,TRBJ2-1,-,TGCGCCAGCAGTCAATCGGAGGGACAGCGGGGGTACAATGAGCAGTTCTTC,CASSQSEGQRGYNEQFF
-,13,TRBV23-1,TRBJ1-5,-,TGCGCCAGCAGTCAATCCCCCAGTAGGCCCCAGCATTTT,CASSQSPSRPQHF
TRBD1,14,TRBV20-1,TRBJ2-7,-,TGCAGTGCTACGGGACAGGGAATAACCTACGAGCAGTACTTC,CSATGQGITYEQYF
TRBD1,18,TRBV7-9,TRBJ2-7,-,TGTGCCAGCAGCTCGACTTTTAGAGTGGGACAGGGGGTTTACGAGCAGTACTTC,CASSSTFRVGQGVYEQYF
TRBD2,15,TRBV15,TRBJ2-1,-,TGTGCCACCAGCAGAGGAGGGACTACCCTCAATGAGCAGTTCTTC,CATSRGGTTLNEQFF